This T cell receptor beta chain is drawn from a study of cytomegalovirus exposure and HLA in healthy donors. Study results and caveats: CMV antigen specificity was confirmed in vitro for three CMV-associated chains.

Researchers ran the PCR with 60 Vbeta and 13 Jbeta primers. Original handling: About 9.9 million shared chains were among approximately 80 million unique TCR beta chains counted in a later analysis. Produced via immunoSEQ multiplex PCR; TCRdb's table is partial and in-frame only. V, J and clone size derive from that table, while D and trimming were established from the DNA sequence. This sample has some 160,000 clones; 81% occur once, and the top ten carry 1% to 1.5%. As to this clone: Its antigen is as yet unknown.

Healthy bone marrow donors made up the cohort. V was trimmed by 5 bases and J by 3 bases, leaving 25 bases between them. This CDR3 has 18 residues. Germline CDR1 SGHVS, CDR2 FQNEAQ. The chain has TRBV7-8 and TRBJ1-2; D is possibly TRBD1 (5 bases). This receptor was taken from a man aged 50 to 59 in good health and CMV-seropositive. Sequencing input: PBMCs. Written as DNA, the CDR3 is TGTGCCAGCAGCCCAACCGGGGTCGGGACGGGGGGTTACTATGGCTACACCTTC. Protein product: CASSPTGVGTGGYYGYTF.